This T cell receptor (beta chain) was profiled in a study of T cell responses to AZD1222 COVID-19 vaccine. The table came from immunoSEQ multiplex PCR; TCRdb's copy has only in-frame clones and leaves some out. The sample holds approximately 98,000 clones, roughly 84% seen once. Trimming removed 0 bases from V and 1 base from J, with 9 bases in between. This CDR3 has 15 residues. Per the germline V gene, CDR1 is SEHNR and CDR2 is FQNEAQ (reference sequence). Of note for this clone: Its antigen is still unknown.

Points from the study as a whole: Repertoires were obtained only post-peak T cell response.

Here the sequenced sample was peripheral blood, taken on day 0 of AZD1222 vaccination. The chain uses TRBV7-9 and TRBJ1-1; perhaps TRBD1 as D (5 bases). This TCR was recovered from an adult in good health. CDR3 sequence reads: CASSLALGANTEAFF. The CDR3 coding sequence is TGTGCCAGCAGCTTAGCGTTAGGGGCGAACACTGAAGCTTTCTTT.